This TCR beta chain was sequenced for a study of cytomegalovirus exposure and HLA in healthy donors. Study-wide context: There were 88 million or so unique TCRs (from HLA-typed donors) in an early data release. Points from the study as a whole: In a later analysis, TCR beta V- and J-gene trimming was associated with a missense DCLRE1C variant.

V shed 0 bases and J shed 2 bases, with 11 bases lying between them. Germline CDR1 is SGDLS and CDR2 is YYNGEE. CDR3 length: 15 amino acids. With 60 Vbeta and 13 Jbeta primers, the PCR was carried out. Profiled with immunoSEQ multiplex PCR; TCRdb holds only in-frame clones, not every one. Here the sample spans approximately 120,000 clones, roughly a tenth being singletons. Worth noting for this clone: Its antigen remains unidentified.

The V gene is TRBV9, the J gene TRBJ1-2; no clear D gene. Sequencing was done on a sample of PBMCs. This sequence originates from a woman aged 18-29 years in good health and CMV-seropositive. This chain's CDR3 is CASSVGGSANYGYTF. The CDR3 coding sequence is TGTGCCAGCAGCGTAGGAGGGTCGGCCAACTATGGCTACACCTTC.